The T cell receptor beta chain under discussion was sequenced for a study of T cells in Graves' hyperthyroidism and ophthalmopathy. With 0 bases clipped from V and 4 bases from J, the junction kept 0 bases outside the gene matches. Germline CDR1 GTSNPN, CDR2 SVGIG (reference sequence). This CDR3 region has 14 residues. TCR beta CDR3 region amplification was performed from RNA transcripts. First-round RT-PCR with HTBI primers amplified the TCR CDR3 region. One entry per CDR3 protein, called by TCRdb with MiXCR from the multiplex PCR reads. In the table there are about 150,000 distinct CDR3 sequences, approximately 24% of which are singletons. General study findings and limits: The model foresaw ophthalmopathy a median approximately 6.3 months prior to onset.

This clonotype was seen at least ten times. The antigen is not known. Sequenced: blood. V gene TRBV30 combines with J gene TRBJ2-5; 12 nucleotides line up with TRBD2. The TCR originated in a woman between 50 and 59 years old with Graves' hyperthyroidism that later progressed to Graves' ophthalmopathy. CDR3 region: CAWSVTSGRETQYF. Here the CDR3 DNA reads TGTGCCTGGAGTGTGACTAGCGGGAGAGAGACCCAGTACTTC.